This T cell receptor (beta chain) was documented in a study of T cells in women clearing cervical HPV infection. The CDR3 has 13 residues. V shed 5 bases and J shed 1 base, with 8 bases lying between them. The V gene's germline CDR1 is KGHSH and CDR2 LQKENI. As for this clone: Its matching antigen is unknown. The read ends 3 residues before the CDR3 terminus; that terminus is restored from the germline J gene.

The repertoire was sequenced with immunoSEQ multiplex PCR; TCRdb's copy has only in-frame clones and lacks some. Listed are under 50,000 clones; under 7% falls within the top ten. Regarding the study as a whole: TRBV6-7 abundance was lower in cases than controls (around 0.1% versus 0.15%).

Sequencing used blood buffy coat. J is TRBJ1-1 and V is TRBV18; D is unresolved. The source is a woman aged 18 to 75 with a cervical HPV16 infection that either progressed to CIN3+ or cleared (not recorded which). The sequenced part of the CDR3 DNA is TGTGCCAGCTCAGAACATGAGAACACTGAA. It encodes CASSEHENTE. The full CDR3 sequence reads CASSEHENTEAFF.